This TCR beta chain originates from a study of Ad26.COV2.S vaccination and SARS-CoV-2 variants. Regarding the study as a whole: Recipients of either vaccine or placebo displayed similar breadth of non-spike TCRs.

Produced via immunoSEQ multiplex PCR; TCRdb's table is partial and in-frame only. The table lists 410,000 or so clones, approximately 90% of them singletons. The CDR3 loop spans 18 amino acids. Germline V gene sequence: CDR1 SGDLS, CDR2 YYNGEE. With 4 bases removed from V and 2 bases from J, the gap between germline ends came to 23 bases. There are a few counts of this clone. The antigen remains undetermined. Stated treatment: around 19 received Ad26.COV2.S at low or high dose, single or two shots; 5 received placebo; per-sample allocation not given. All samples were drawn on day 63, counting from the first vaccine or placebo injection.

The starting material was peripheral blood, obtained in a trial of Ad26.COV2.S vaccine versus placebo. This clonotype was sampled from a person between 18 and 65 years old who received the Ad26.COV2.S COVID-19 vaccine or a placebo. The chain has TRBV9 and TRBJ2-3, with a weak D call TRBD2 (7 bases). This chain's CDR3 is CASSLPRGGGYITDTQYF. The CDR3 nucleotides read TGTGCCAGCAGCCTCCCCCGAGGGGGGGGTTATATCACAGATACGCAGTATTTT.